The entry below describes one T cell receptor (beta chain). Its specificity is unknown. The method was immunoSEQ multiplex PCR; TCRdb's version includes in-frame clones alone and lacks a portion of them. The table includes 80,000 to 100,000 clones, roughly 86% detected once. This sample is part of a study of T cell responses to AZD1222 COVID-19 vaccine. Findings of the study overall: The CD4 TCRs associated with vaccination extended across spike and predominated at 160-218 and 743-854. Repertoire sampling was restricted to post-peak T cell response timepoints.

From germline, CDR1 is MNHEY and CDR2 SVGEGT. V lost 4 bases and J lost 1; bases outside the gene matches: 8. This CDR3 has 16 amino acids. The rearrangement uses TRBV6-2 or TRBV6-3 and TRBJ2-5; 8 positions match TRBD2. The TCR was taken from an adult who received the AZD1222 COVID-19 vaccine. The specimen comprised peripheral blood, sampled 28 days after the second AZD1222 dose. The CDR3 protein is CASSWSVLAVQETQYF. The CDR3 DNA follows: TGTGCCAGCAGTTGGAGTGTACTAGCGGTCCAAGAGACCCAGTACTTC.